Given below is one T cell receptor beta chain in context. J gave up 5 bases and V 8 bases, and 2 bases lay outside the gene matches. This CDR3 has 13 residues. Germline CDR1 reads LNHDA; CDR2 reads SQIVND (reference sequence). Measured with immunoSEQ multiplex PCR; TCRdb has only the in-frame clones, and not every one. The sample contains under 95,000 clones, less than 90% of which appear only once. This entry is derived from a study of blood T cell repertoires in COVID-19. The overall study: The United States, Italy and Spain supplied acute and convalescent COVID-19 samples.

This sequence joins TRBV19 and TRBJ2-1, with TRBD1 matching 11 bases. Sequenced sample: peripheral blood. This clonotype was obtained from a woman older than 75 with acute or convalescent COVID-19. The CDR3 DNA is TGTGCCAGTTCGGGACAGGGGGACAATGAGCAGTTCTTC. The encoded protein is CASSGQGDNEQFF.